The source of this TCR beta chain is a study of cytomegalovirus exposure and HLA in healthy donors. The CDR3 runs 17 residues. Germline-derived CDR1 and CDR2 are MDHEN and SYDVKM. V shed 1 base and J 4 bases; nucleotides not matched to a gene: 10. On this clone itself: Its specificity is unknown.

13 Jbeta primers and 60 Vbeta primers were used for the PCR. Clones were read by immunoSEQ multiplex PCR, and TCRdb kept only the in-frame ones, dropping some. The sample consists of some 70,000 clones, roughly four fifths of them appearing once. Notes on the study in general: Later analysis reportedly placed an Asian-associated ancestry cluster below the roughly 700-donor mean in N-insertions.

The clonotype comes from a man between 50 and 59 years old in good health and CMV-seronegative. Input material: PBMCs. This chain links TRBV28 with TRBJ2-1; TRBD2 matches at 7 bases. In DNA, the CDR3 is TGTGCCAGCAGTTTATCGCTGAGCGGGATCTTGTACAATGAGCAGTTCTTC. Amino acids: CASSLSLSGILYNEQFF.